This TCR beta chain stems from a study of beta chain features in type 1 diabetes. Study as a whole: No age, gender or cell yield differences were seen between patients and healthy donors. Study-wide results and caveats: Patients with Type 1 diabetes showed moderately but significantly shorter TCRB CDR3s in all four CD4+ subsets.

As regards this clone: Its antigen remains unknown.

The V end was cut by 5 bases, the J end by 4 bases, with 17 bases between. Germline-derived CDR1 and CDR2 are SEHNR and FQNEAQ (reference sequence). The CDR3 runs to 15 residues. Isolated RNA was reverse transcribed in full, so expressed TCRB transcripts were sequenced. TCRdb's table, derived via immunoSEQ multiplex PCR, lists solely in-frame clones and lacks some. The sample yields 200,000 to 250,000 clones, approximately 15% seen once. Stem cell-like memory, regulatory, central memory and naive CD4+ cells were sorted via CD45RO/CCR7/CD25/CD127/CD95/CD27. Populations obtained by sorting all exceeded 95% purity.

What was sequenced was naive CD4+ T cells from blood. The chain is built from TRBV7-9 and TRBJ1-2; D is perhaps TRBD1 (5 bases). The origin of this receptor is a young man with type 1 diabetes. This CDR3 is CASSLRGGRSYGYTF. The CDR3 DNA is TGTGCCAGCAGCCTACGCGGGGGACGGAGCTATGGCTACACCTTC.